This TCR beta chain was recovered during a study of blood T cell repertoires in COVID-19. Sequenced by immunoSEQ multiplex PCR; TCRdb stores in-frame clones only, minus some. The sample has approximately 70,000 clones; 88% are singletons. The sequenced material came from peripheral blood. This TCR was recovered from a human donor in a cohort sampled during active COVID-19.

The CDR3 DNA sequence: TGTGCCAGCAGGCCGGGACAGGGGGTGTACGAGCAGTACTTC. This gives the protein CASRPGQGVYEQYF. The gene calls are TRBV28 and TRBJ2-7, with TRBD1 matching 11 bases. V lost 6 bases, J lost 4 bases, and 5 bases stayed unmatched. CDR3 size: 14 residues. CDR1 is MDHEN and CDR2 is SYDVKM in the germline V gene.